Given below is one T cell receptor (beta chain) in context. This record comes from a study of T cell changes during pregnancy in multiple sclerosis. V was clipped by 5 bases and J by 7 bases, with 11 bases between them. CDR1 and CDR2 (germline): SGHNT, YENEEA. The CDR3 extends over 12 amino acids. Clones were sequenced by immunoSEQ multiplex PCR, and TCRdb holds only the in-frame ones, with some missing. This sample has fewer than 55,000 clones; roughly 92% occur once, and the top ten carry about 1.5%. Sequences were obtained from peripheral blood. J is TRBJ2-5 and V is TRBV11-3; D perhaps matches TRBD2 (7 bases). The receptor's source is a female donor with multiple sclerosis, enrolled in a pregnancy study. Here the CDR3 DNA reads TGTGCCAGCAGCATTAGGGGGGGGACCCAGTACTTC. Protein sequence: CASSIRGGTQYF. The full variable domain, in which reference TRBV11-3 and TRBJ2-5 provide the parts outside the CDR3, is EAGVVQSPRYKIIEKKQPVAFWCNPISGHNTLYWYLQNLGQGPELLIRYENEEAVDDSQLPKDRFSAERLKGVDSTLKIQPAELGDSAVYLCASSIRGGTQYFGPGTRLLVL.